This T cell receptor (beta chain) emerged from a study of T cells in Graves' hyperthyroidism and ophthalmopathy. Background on the study: Peripheral blood samples were taken at initial diagnosis, prior to any treatment. General study findings and limits: By a 13 V-J model, ophthalmopathy was set apart from stable hyperthyroidism. Among thyroid clonotypes expanded above 0.001, most also appeared in blood.

The sample holds many counts of this clonotype. The antigen remains undetermined. Trimming stripped 2 bases from V and 0 bases from J, with 11 bases between. The V gene's germline CDR1 is SEHNR and CDR2 FQNEAQ (reference sequence). The CDR3 extends over 16 amino acids. The patients, who ranged from 18 to 65 in age, presented with newly diagnosed hyperthyroidism lasting under 2 months. What was amplified from RNA transcripts were TCR beta CDR3 regions. A first-round RT-PCR of the TCR CDR3 used the HTBI primer set. TCRdb recomputed calls from the multiplex PCR reads with MiXCR, one row per CDR3 protein. In the table there are about 560,000 distinct CDR3 sequences, around 17% of which are singletons.

The chain joins TRBV7-9 to TRBJ2-1, with D unresolved. Sequencing was carried out using blood. The clonotype comes from a woman aged 18-35 years with Graves' hyperthyroidism. In DNA, the CDR3 is TGTGCCAGCAGCTTAATTGCGTCGAGCTCCTACAATGAGCAGTTCTTC. The encoded protein is CASSLIASSSYNEQFF.